The clone carrying this T cell receptor beta chain was found many times. Noted time point: persistent/refractory GD, antithyroid drugs over 5 years with positive TRAb. Following extraction of RNA from PBMCs, that RNA was used to make the TCR library. This specimen belongs to a study of regulatory T cells in long-lasting Graves disease. Library construction for TCR beta used iRepertoire HTBI primers and Arm-PCR of CDR3 regions. From the multiplex PCR reads, TCRdb called clonotypes with MiXCR, one entry per CDR3 protein. The sample holds a few hundred thousand distinct CDR3 sequences; 23% are singletons and the top ten take approximately 25%. This CDR3 contains 13 residues. From germline, CDR1 is SEHNR and CDR2 FQNEAQ (reference sequence). Trimming took off 5 bases at V and 7 bases at J, with 15 bases between the two ends.

The sequences come from peripheral blood mononuclear cells (PBMCs), collected when the disease was refractory, from a patient treated with antithyroid drugs. The chain recombines TRBV7-9 with TRBJ2-7; tentative D call: TRBD2 (6 bases). The receptor was isolated from a female donor with Graves disease. The CDR3 loop is CASSTKGLAEQYF. In DNA, the CDR3 is TGTGCCAGCAGCACTAAAGGGCTAGCGGAGCAGTACTTC. Based on the CDR3 plus reference TRBV7-9 and TRBJ2-7, the full variable domain is DTGVSQNPRHKITKRGQNVTFRCDPISEHNRLYWYRQTLGQGPEFLTYFQNEAQLEKSRLLSDRFSAERPKGSFSTLEIQRTEQGDSAMYLCASSTKGLAEQYFGPGTRLTVT.